Following are 21 T cell receptor beta chains from one sample sequenced in a study of shared clonotypes between healthy human individuals. Generated by immunoSEQ multiplex PCR, the TCRdb table keeps only in-frame clones and is missing some. The table records approximately 530,000 clones, almost 97% of them present only once. Sample: naive CD4+ T cells sorted from blood. Subset of the sample: CD45RA+ positively selected. Receptors originate from a woman aged 25 to 45 in good health.

The gene calls are TRBV11-3 and TRBJ2-5, with D perhaps matching TRBD2 (7 bases). Germline V gives CDR1 SGHNT, CDR2 YENEEA. CDR3 size: 15 residues. V gave up 4 bases and J gave up 3 bases, with 15 bases separating them. CDR3 coding DNA: TGTGCCAGCAGCTATCGGGGGGCTGGAAAAGAGACCCAGTACTTC. Translating it yields CASSYRGAGKETQYF.

CDR3 DNA sequence: TGCGCCAGCAGGACAGCGGGACACCCCCCCGAGCAGTACTTC. It specifies CASRTAGHPPEQYF. The rearrangement uses TRBV10-2 and TRBJ2-7; tentative D call: TRBD2 (7 bases). The CDR3 is 14 residues long. CDR1 WSHSY and CDR2 SAAADI come from the germline V gene. Deletions cut 6 bases from V and 6 bases from J, with 18 bases between.

This chain uses TRBV19 with TRBJ1-5; TRBD1 agrees at 9 bases. The CDR3 covers 15 residues. The junction had 9 bases not matched to a gene; V was cut back by 6 bases and J by 6 bases. The germline CDR1 and CDR2 sequences are LNHDA and SQIVND (reference sequence). The CDR3 reads CASSKKTGGGQPQHF. Here the CDR3 DNA reads TGTGCCAGTAGCAAGAAAACAGGGGGCGGTCAGCCCCAGCATTTT.

This sequence joins TRBV30 and TRBJ2-7, with TRBD2 matching 8 bases. V lost 2 bases, J lost 2 bases, and 14 bases stayed unmatched. The CDR3 is made up of 17 amino acids. In germline, CDR1 is GTSNPN, CDR2 SVGIG (reference sequence). CDR3 residues: CAWSSARTSGAPYEQYF. DNA of the CDR3: TGTGCCTGGAGTTCCGCCCGAACTAGCGGTGCTCCCTACGAGCAGTACTTC.

The CDR3 reads CATPVVGRRQTLAYYEQYF. CDR3 bases: TGTGCCACCCCCGTGGTAGGCAGGCGGCAAACTCTCGCTTACTACGAGCAGTACTTC. J is TRBJ2-7 and V is TRBV6-4; no reliable D call. Germline V CDR1 and CDR2: MRHNA, SNTAGT. V was shortened by 10 bases and J by 3 bases, with 34 bases between the two germline ends. The CDR3 spans 19 residues.

This clone was counted once. This chain uses TRBV19 with TRBJ2-7, with unresolved D. This CDR3 contains 14 residues. V lost 6 bases to trimming and J lost 0 bases, with 12 bases between them. The V gene's germline CDR1 is LNHDA and CDR2 SQIVND (reference sequence). The CDR3 DNA follows: TGTGCCAGTAGATACACTATAAGCTCCTACGAGCAGTACTTC. It yields the protein CASRYTISSYEQYF.

The CDR3 sequence is CASRGGNEQFF. CDR3 bases: TGTGCCAGTAGGGGCGGCAATGAGCAGTTCTTC. The chain recombines TRBV19 with TRBJ2-1; D unclear. Trimming pared 6 bases from V and 6 bases from J, leaving 6 bases between. Germline V gives CDR1 LNHDA, CDR2 SQIVND (reference sequence). This CDR3 is 11 amino acids long.

The chain recombines TRBV5-1 with TRBJ1-3; 7 nucleotides agree with TRBD1. Germline values: CDR1 SGHRS, CDR2 YFSETQ. V gave up 7 bases and J gave up 3 bases; unmatched junction bases: 4. The CDR3 is made up of 13 amino acids. The CDR3: CASSTGLGNTIYF. As DNA, the CDR3 is TGCGCCAGCTCGACAGGGCTTGGAAACACCATATATTTT.

The chain uses TRBV28 and TRBJ1-2; 8 bases match TRBD1. CDR3 length: 15 residues. Germline V gives CDR1 MDHEN, CDR2 SYDVKM. V lost 5 bases, J lost 7 bases, and 12 bases stayed unmatched. The CDR3 here is CASSPRDRRKIGYTF. CDR3 nucleotide sequence: TGTGCCAGCAGTCCGCGGGACAGGAGGAAGATTGGCTACACCTTC.

The V gene is TRBV9, the J gene TRBJ2-3; TRBD2 agrees at 9 bases. The J segment lost 2 bases and the V segment lost 4 bases, leaving 5 bases of the junction unmatched. The germline V gene has CDR1 SGDLS and CDR2 YYNGEE. The CDR3 contains 15 residues. The CDR3 region is CASSYGLANTDTQYF. DNA for the CDR3: TGTGCCAGCAGCTACGGACTAGCGAACACAGATACGCAGTATTTT.

The rearrangement joins TRBV19 to TRBJ2-2; 8 bases line up with TRBD1. CDR3 length equals 14 residues. The ends lost 8 bases at V and 7 bases at J; junction bases unmatched: 9. The germline gives CDR1 LNHDA, CDR2 SQIVND (reference sequence). Here the CDR3 DNA reads TGTGCCAGTGGCACTTCAGGGGGCGGCGGGGAGCTGTTTTTT. Its translation: CASGTSGGGGELFF.

The chain is built from TRBV27 and TRBJ2-7, with TRBD2 matching over 10 bases. The V gene end was trimmed by 2 bases and the J gene end by 9 bases; junction bases not matched to a gene: 7. From germline, CDR1 is MNHEY and CDR2 SMNVEV (reference sequence). The CDR3 is 14 residues long. The CDR3 reads CASSLLSSGRSQYF. In nucleotides, the CDR3 is TGTGCCAGCAGTTTACTTTCTAGCGGGAGATCGCAGTACTTC.

This chain links TRBV28 with TRBJ2-5; a weak D match, TRBD2 (5 bases). Germline CDR1 and CDR2: MDHEN and SYDVKM. Trimming took 4 bases from V and 11 from J, leaving 11 bases between them. This CDR3 contains 11 residues. CDR3 in amino acids: CASSSRWEQYF. In nucleotides, the CDR3 is TGTGCCAGCAGTTCTAGGTGGGAGCAGTACTTC.

The V and J genes are TRBV11-3 and TRBJ2-3; 7 bases agree with TRBD2. Germline lookup yields CDR1 SGHNT and CDR2 YENEEA. J gave up 3 bases and V 1 base, and 1 base lay outside the gene matches. CDR3 length: 14 amino acids. CDR3 amino acids: CASSLGRGTDTQYF. The CDR3 region has the DNA TGTGCCAGCAGCTTAGGGCGGGGGACAGATACGCAGTATTTT.

The V call is TRBV5-1, the J call TRBJ2-2; 9 bases line up with TRBD2. CDR3 length: 19 amino acids. Trimming cost V 4 bases and J 5 bases; bases outside gene matches: 18. Germline CDR1 is SGHRS and CDR2 is YFSETQ. The CDR3 sequence: CASSQFYHSREGLTGELFF. The CDR3 nucleotides read TGCGCCAGCAGCCAATTCTACCACTCGCGGGAGGGCCTTACCGGGGAGCTGTTTTTT.

The chain couples TRBV7-9 to TRBJ1-3, with 10 bases identical to TRBD1. The CDR3 has 18 amino acids. Germline-derived CDR1 and CDR2 are SEHNR and FQNEAQ (reference sequence). With V trimmed by 5 bases and J by 3 bases, 13 bases remained unmatched. DNA for the CDR3: TGTGCCAGCAGCCTTAAATTGACAGGGGGCGTTTTTGGAAACACCATATATTTT. Amino acids: CASSLKLTGGVFGNTIYF. The variable domain in full, completed from reference TRBV7-9 and TRBJ1-3, reads DTGVSQNPRHKITKRGQNVTFRCDPISEHNRLYWYRQTLGQGPEFLTYFQNEAQLEKSRLLSDRFSAERPKGSFSTLEIQRTEQGDSAMYLCASSLKLTGGVFGNTIYFGEGSWLTVV.

Notes on this clone: In the same sample, other DNA sequences code for this CDR3. The V and J genes are TRBV5-1 and TRBJ2-7; the match to TRBD1 covers 10 bases. The germline CDR1 and CDR2 sequences are SGHRS and YFSETQ. The CDR3 spans 14 residues. After removal of 0 bases from V and 5 bases from J, the junction contained 2 bases not matched to a gene. The CDR3 loop reads CASSLGDRGNEQYF. CDR3 DNA sequence: TGCGCCAGCAGCTTGGGGGACAGGGGCAACGAGCAGTACTTC.

This chain joins TRBV6-1 and TRBJ1-2, with a weak D call TRBD1 (6 bases). This CDR3 comprises 20 residues. V was clipped by 0 bases and J by 8 bases, with 31 bases between them. Germline CDR1 and CDR2: MNHNS and SASEGT. The CDR3 DNA sequence: TGTGCCAGCAGTGAAGCAAGGGTGGGGTGGGGGCCGCAGGTGCATTGGGGCTACACCTTC. This gives the protein CASSEARVGWGPQVHWGYTF.

As for this clone: In the same sample, other DNA sequences code for this CDR3. This chain uses TRBV27 with TRBJ2-3, with 7 bases identical to TRBD2. Germline V lookup: CDR1 MNHEY, CDR2 SMNVEV (reference sequence). V was pared by 0 bases and J by 4 bases, with 1 base of the junction left unmatched. CDR3 length: 14 amino acids. The DNA for the CDR3 is TGTGCCAGCAGTTTATCTGCGGGAGCAGATACGCAGTATTTT. It encodes CASSLSAGADTQYF.

The V and J genes are TRBV7-8 and TRBJ2-2; tentative D call: TRBD2 (6 bases). This CDR3 comprises 15 residues. The V and J ends lost 0 bases and 6 bases respectively, with 11 bases between them. Per the germline V gene, CDR1 is SGHVS and CDR2 is FQNEAQ. The CDR3 here is CASSLAGLQSGELFF. CDR3 nucleotide sequence: TGTGCCAGCAGCTTAGCGGGACTCCAATCCGGGGAGCTGTTTTTT.

The chain carries TRBV19 and TRBJ2-4; TRBD1 aligns across 7 bases. Per germline, CDR1 LNHDA and CDR2 SQIVND (reference sequence). The J segment lost 7 bases and the V segment lost 4 bases, leaving 1 base of the junction unmatched. The CDR3 is 12 amino acids. CDR3 sequence: CASSTGGNIQYF. In DNA form, the CDR3 reads TGTGCCAGTAGTACAGGGGGTAACATTCAGTACTTC.